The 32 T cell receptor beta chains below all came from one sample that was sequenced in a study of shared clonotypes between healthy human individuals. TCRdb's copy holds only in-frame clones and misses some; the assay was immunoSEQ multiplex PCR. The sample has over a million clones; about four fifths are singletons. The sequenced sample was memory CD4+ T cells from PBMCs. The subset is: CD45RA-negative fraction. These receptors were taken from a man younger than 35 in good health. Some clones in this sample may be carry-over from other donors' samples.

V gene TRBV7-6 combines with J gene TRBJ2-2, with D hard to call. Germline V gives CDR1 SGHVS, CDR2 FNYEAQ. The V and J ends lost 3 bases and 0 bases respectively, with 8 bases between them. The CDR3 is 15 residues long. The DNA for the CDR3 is TGTGCCAGCAGCTTGGACGGATCGAACACCGGGGAGCTGTTTTTT. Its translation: CASSLDGSNTGELFF.

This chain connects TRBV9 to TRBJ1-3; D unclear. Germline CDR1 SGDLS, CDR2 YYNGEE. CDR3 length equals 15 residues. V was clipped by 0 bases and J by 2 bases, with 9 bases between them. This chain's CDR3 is CASSVDLSAGNTIYF. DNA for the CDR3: TGTGCCAGCAGCGTAGACTTGTCAGCTGGAAACACCATATATTTT.

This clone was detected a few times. The CDR3 coding sequence is TGTGCCTGCCAGACAGGGGGAAACAATCAGCCCCAGCATTTT. It specifies CACQTGGNNQPQHF. The chain couples TRBV30 to TRBJ1-5; 9 bases map to TRBD1. The germline gives CDR1 GTSNPN, CDR2 SVGIG (reference sequence). The CDR3 is made up of 14 amino acids. V shed 6 bases and J 3 bases; nucleotides not matched to a gene: 6.

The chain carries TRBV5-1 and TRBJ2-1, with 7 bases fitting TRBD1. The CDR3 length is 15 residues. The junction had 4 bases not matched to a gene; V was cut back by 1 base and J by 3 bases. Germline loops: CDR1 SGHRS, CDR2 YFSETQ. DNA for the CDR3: TGCGCCAGCAGCTTGAATGCAGGGGGCTACAATGAGCAGTTCTTC. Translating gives CASSLNAGGYNEQFF. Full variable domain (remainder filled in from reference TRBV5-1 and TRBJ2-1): KAGVTQTPRYLIKTRGQQVTLSCSPISGHRSVSWYQQTPGQGLQFLFEYFSETQRNKGNFPGRFSGRQFSNSRSEMNVSTLELGDSALYLCASSLNAGGYNEQFFGPGTRLTVL.

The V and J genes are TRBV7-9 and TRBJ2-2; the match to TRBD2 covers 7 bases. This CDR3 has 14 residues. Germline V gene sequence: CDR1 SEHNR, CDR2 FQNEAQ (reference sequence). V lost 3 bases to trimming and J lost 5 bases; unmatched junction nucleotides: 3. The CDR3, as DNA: TGTGCCAGCAGCTTCCCCGGGGGGACCGGGGAGCTGTTTTTT. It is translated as CASSFPGGTGELFF.

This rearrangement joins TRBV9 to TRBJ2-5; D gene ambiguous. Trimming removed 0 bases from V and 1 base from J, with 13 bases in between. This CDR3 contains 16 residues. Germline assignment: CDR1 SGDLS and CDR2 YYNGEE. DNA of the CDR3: TGTGCCAGCAGCGTAGATCCTGGCTCTTCCCAAGAGACCCAGTACTTC. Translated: CASSVDPGSSQETQYF.

The CDR3 nucleotides read TGTGCCAGCAGTAGAACATGGGACTCTGGGGCCAACGTCCTGACTTTC. Amino acid sequence: CASSRTWDSGANVLTF. The chain uses TRBV25-1 and TRBJ2-6; the D is unclear. This CDR3 spans 16 amino acids. Trimming took off 5 bases at V and 0 bases at J, with 11 bases between the two ends. Germline lookup yields CDR1 MGHDK and CDR2 SYGVNS.

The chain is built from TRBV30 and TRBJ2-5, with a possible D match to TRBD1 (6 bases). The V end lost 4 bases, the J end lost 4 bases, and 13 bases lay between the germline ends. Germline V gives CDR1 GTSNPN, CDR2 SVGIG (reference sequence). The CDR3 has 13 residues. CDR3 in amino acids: CAWNRGRGETQYF. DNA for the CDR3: TGTGCCTGGAATCGGGGCAGGGGAGAGACCCAGTACTTC.

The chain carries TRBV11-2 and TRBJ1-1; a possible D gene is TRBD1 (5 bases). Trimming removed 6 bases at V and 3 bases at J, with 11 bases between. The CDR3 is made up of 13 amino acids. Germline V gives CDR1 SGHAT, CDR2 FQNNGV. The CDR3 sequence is CASSQGLDTEAFF. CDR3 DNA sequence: TGTGCCAGCAGTCAGGGATTGGACACTGAAGCTTTCTTT.

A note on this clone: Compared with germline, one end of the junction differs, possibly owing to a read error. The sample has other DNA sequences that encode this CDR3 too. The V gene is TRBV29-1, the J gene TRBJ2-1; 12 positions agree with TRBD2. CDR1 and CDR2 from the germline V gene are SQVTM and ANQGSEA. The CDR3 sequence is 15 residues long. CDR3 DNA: TGCAGCGTCGAAGGACTAGCGGGATCCTACAATGAGCAGTTCTTC. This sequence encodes CSVEGLAGSYNEQFF.

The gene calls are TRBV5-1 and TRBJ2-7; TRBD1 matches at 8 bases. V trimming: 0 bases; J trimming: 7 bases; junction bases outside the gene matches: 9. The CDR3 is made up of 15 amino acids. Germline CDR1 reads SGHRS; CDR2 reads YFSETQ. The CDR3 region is CASSLVGQGAEEQYF. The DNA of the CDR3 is TGCGCCAGCAGCTTGGTCGGCCAGGGGGCAGAGGAGCAGTACTTC.

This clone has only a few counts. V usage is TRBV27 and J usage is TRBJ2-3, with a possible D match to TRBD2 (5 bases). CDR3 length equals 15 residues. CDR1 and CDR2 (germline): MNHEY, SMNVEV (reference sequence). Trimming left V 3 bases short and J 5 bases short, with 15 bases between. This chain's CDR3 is CASSLRRTLGDTQYF. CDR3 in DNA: TGTGCCAGCAGTTTGAGGAGGACCCTCGGAGATACGCAGTATTTT.

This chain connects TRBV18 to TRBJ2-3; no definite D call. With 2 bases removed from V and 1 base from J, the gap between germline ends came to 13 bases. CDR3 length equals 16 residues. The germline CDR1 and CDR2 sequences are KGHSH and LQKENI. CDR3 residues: CASSPELQQGTDTQYF. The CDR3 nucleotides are TGTGCCAGCTCACCAGAGTTACAGCAAGGCACAGATACGCAGTATTTT.

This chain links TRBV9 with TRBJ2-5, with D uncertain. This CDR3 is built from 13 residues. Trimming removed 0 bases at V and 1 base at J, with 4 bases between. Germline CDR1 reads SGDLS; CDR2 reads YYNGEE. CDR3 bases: TGTGCCAGCAGCGTAGGGATCCAAGAGACCCAGTACTTC. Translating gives CASSVGIQETQYF.

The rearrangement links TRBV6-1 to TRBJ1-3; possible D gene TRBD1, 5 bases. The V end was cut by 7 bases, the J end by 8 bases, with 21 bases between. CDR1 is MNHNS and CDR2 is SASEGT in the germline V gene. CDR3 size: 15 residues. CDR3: CASNAIGATEHTIYF. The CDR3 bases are TGTGCCAGCAACGCCATCGGGGCCACCGAGCACACCATATATTTT.

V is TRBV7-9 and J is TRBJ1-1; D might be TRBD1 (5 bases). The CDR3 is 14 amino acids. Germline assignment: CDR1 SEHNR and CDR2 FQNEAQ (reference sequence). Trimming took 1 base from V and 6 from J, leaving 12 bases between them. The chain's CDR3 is CASSLEWGGAEAFF. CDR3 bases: TGTGCCAGCAGCTTAGAGTGGGGGGGTGCTGAAGCTTTCTTT.

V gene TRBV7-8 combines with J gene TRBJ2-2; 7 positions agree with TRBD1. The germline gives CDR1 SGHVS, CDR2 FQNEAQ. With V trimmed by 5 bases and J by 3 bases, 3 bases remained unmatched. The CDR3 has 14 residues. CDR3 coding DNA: TGTGCCAGCAGCCGTACAGGGGACACCGGGGAGCTGTTTTTT. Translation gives CASSRTGDTGELFF. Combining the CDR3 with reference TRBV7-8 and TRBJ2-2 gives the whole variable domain GAGVSQSPRYKVAKRGQDVALRCDPISGHVSLFWYQQALGQGPEFLTYFQNEAQLDKSGLPSDRFFAERPEGSVSTLKIQRTQQEDSAVYLCASSRTGDTGELFFGEGSRLTVL.

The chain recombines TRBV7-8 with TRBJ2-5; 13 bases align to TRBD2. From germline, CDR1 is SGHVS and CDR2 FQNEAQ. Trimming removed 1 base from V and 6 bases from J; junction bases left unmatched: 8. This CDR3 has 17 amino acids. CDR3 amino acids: CASSLGARLAGGKTQYF. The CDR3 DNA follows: TGTGCCAGCAGCTTAGGAGCCCGACTAGCGGGAGGAAAGACCCAGTACTTC.

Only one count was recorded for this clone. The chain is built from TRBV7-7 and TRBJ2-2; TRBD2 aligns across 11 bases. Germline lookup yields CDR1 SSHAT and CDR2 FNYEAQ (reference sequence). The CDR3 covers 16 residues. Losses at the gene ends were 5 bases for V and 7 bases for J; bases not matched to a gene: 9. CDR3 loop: CASSPRLAGINGELFF. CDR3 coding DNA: TGTGCCAGCAGCCCCCGACTAGCGGGAATTAACGGGGAGCTGTTTTTT.

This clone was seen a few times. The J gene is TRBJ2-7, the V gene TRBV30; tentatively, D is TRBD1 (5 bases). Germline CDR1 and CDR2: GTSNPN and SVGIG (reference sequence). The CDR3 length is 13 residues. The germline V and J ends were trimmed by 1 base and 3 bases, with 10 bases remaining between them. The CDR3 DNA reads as TGTGCCTGGAGTGGGGGCCGGTACTACGAGCAGTACTTC. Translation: CAWSGGRYYEQYF.

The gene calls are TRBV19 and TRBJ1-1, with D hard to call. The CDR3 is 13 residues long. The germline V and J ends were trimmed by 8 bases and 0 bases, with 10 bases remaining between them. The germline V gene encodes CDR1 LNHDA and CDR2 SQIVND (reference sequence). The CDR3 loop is CASLGPMNTEAFF. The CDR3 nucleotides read TGTGCCAGTTTAGGACCGATGAACACTGAAGCTTTCTTT.

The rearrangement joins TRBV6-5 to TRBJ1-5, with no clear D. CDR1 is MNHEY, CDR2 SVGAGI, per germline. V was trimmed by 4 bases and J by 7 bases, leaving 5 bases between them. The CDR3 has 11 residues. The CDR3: CASSFQQPQHF. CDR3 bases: TGTGCCAGCAGTTTTCAGCAGCCCCAGCATTTT.

CDR3 bases: TGTGCCAGCAGCGAGCATAGCGGGAGGGTGGGGGATACGCAGTATTTT. Its translation: CASSEHSGRVGDTQYF. The genes are TRBV7-2 and TRBJ2-3; TRBD2 matches at 11 bases. The CDR3 spans 16 residues. Germline V gives CDR1 SGHTA, CDR2 FQGNSA. The ends lost 5 bases at V and 6 bases at J; junction bases unmatched: 10.

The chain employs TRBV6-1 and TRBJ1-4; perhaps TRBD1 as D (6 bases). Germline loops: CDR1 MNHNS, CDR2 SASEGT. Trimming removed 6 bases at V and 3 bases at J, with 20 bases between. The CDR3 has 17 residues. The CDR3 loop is CASSETAGGASNEKLFF. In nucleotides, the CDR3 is TGTGCCAGCAGCGAAACTGCGGGGGGGGCTTCTAATGAAAAACTGTTTTTT.

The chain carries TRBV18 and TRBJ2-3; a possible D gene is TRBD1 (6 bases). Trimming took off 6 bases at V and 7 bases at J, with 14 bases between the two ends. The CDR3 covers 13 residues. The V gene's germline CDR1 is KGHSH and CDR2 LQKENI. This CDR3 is CASSETGKHTQYF. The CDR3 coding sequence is TGTGCCAGCTCCGAAACAGGGAAACATACGCAGTATTTT.

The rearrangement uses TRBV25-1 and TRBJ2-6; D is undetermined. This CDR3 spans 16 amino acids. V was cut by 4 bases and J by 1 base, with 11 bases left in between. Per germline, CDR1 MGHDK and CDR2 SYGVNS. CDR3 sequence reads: CASSGTHRSGANVLTF. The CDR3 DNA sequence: TGTGCCAGCAGTGGTACTCACCGGTCTGGGGCCAACGTCCTGACTTTC.

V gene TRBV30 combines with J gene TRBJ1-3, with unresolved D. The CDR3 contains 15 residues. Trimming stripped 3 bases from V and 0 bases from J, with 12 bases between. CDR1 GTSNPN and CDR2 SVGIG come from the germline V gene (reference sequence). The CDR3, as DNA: TGTGCCTGGAGCGACGCCGTTTCCTCTGGAAACACCATATATTTT. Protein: CAWSDAVSSGNTIYF.

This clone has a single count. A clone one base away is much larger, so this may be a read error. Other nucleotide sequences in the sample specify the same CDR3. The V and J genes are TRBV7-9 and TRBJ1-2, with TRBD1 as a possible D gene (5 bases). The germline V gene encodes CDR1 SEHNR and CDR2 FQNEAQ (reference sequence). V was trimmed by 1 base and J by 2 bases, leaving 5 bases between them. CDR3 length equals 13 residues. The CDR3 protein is CASSLGGNYGYTF. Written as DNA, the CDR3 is TGTGCCAGCAGCTTAGGGGGCAACTATGGCTACACCTTC.

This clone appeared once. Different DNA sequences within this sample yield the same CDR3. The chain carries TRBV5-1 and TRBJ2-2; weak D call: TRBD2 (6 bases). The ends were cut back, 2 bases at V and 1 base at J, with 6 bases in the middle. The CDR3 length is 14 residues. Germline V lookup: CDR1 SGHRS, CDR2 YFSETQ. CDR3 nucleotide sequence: TGCGCCAGCAGCTTTAGCGGGAACACCGGGGAGCTGTTTTTT. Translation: CASSFSGNTGELFF.

CDR3 nucleotide sequence: TGTGCCAGCAGCTCCGGACTAGCGGGAGCCGGGGAGCTGTTTTTT. Protein sequence: CASSSGLAGAGELFF. The V and J genes are TRBV30 and TRBJ2-2; 13 positions agree with TRBD2. Germline V lookup: CDR1 GTSNPN, CDR2 SVGIG (reference sequence). V lost 8 bases and J lost 6; bases outside the gene matches: 9. This CDR3 region has 15 residues.

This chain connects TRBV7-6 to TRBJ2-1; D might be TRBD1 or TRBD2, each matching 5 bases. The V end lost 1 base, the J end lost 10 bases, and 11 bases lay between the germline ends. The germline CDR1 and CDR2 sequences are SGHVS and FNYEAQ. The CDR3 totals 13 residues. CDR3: CASSLVGRDEQFF. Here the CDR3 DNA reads TGTGCCAGCAGCTTAGTAGGACGGGACGAGCAGTTCTTC. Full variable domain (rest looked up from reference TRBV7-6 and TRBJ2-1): GAGVSQSPRYKVTKRGQDVALRCDPISGHVSLYWYRQALGQGPEFLTYFNYEAQQDKSGLPNDRFSAERPEGSISTLTIQRTEQRDSAMYRCASSLVGRDEQFFGPGTRLTVL.

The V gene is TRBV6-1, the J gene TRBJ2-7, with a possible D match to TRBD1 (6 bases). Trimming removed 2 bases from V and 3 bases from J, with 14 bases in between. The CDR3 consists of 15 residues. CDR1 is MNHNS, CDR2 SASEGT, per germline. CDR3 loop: CASSEFGTIVYEQYF. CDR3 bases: TGTGCCAGCAGTGAATTCGGGACAATAGTCTACGAGCAGTACTTC.